This T cell receptor beta chain stems from a study of CXCR3-negative and CXCR3-positive naive CD8 T cells. Regarding the study as a whole: Hydrophobicity was higher for TRB CDR3s found in CXCR3-positive naive cells than in CXCR3-negative naive cells.

Researchers prepared the TRB cDNA libraries using 5' RACE with UMI labels. One entry per CDR3 protein, without DNA, is what TCRdb gives after re-calling the 5' RACE reads. The clone table shows around 60,000 distinct CDR3 sequences, with the ten largest holding under 0.9%. Germline V gene sequence: CDR1 MDHEN, CDR2 SYDVKM. There are 16 residues in the CDR3. About this clonotype: Antigen: not known.

What was sequenced was naive CXCR3+ CD8+ T cells from blood. The sample's subset: CD45RO-CCR7+CD27+CD95- naive CD8+ T cells expressing CXCR3 (TNR3+). The clonotype was recovered from a human donor in good health. Some clones in this sample may be carry-over from other donors' samples. The rearrangement joins TRBV28 to TRBJ2-7; with no DNA, the TCRdb D assignment of TRBD1 cannot be verified. CDR3 sequence reads: CASSLLSGQGTYEQYF.